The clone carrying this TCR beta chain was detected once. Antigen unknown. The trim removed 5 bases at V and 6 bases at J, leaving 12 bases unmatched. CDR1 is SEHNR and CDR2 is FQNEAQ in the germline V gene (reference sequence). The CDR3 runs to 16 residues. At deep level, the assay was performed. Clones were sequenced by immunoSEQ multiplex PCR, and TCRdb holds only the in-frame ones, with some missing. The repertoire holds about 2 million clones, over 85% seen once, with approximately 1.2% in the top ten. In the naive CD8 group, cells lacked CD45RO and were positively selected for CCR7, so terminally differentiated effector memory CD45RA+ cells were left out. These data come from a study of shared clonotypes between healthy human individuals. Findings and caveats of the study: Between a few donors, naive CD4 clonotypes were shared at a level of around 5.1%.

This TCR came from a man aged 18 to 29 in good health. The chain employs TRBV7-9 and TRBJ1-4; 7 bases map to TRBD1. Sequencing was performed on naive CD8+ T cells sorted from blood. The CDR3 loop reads CASSPPRQGGDEKLFF. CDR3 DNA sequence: TGTGCCAGCAGCCCCCCCCGACAGGGTGGAGATGAAAAACTGTTTTTT.